The TCR beta chain described here comes from a study of somatic mutations in cytotoxic T cells in rheumatoid arthritis (TCRdb year 2017). Describing the broader study: Sorted V beta1+ cells also underwent TCRB sequencing, and some V beta antibody-stained T-cell populations were flow-sorted at nearly 100% purity on a FACSAria II or Sony SH800. The study asked whether expanded CD8+ T-cell clones in newly diagnosed, untreated rheumatoid arthritis carry somatic mutations, and used TCRB deep sequencing to characterize clonality. A total of 65 to 70 rheumatoid arthritis patients and some 18 healthy controls underwent TCRB deep sequencing. Patients and controls did not essentially differ in median age, which was nearly identical between the groups. Study-wide findings and limitations: The slight TRBV07 underrepresentation in patients was not adjusted for multiple comparisons. In about an eighth of the 65 patients, more than 20% of CD8+ cells belonged to the largest CD8+ clone, while several identical CD8+ TCRB sequences were shared between blood and synovial fluid. CD8+ T-cell clonality did not differ significantly between rheumatoid arthritis patients and age-matched healthy controls. Viral specificity could not be ruled out by absence from virus-specific databases, and the antigen targets of the expanded CD8+ clones remained unknown. In patients, CD8+ clonality rose with age (Spearman r ~ 0.49), which was not the case in healthy controls.

For this clone: Its antigen is currently not known. No base quality values were provided; no much bigger clone lies one nucleotide off.

The CDR3 sequence holds 13 residues, the cysteine and phenylalanine included. The read is trimmed to its CDR3 DNA, 39 bases read in frame from base 1. Trimming removed 7 bases from V and 11 bases from J; the gene matches leave 10 bases unexplained. For CDR1 and CDR2, the germline V gene lists MDHEN and SYDVKM. TCRB CDR3 sequencing used the immunoSEQ assay on genomic DNA. The paper's processing steps were these. The analyses included only productive TCRB rearrangements. A clone was defined by a unique TCRB CDR3 sequence, and clonality was computed as a productive clonality index based on Shannon entropy. Repertoire overlap between two samples was calculated from the template counts of each clone relative to total templates per sample. A correlation with a Spearman r of 0.55 to 0.75 was found between V-gene usage by flow cytometry and V-gene usage by TCRB sequencing. Held by TCRdb, this immuneACCESS table contains in-frame sequences only and omits some clones. Under half of the omission traces to an unresolved V gene where checked; the cause of the rest is unknown. V and J calls and clone size are copied from that table; D and trimming were computed from the DNA. The sample table lists roughly 10,000 clones, over 70% of them with a count of one. The top ten clonotypes cover about 22% of the sample.

With a median age of approximately 50 years (range about 21-75) and around 50% female, the healthy controls consisted of 20 blood donors whose buffy coats were used. Positive magnetic bead selection on an AutoMACS was used to isolate CD4+ and CD8+ cells, with flow cytometry used to check purity. Peripheral blood mononuclear cells were obtained using density gradient separation with Ficoll-Paque PLUS. Using Nucleospin Tissue or Tissue XS kits, DNA was extracted from CD4-enriched, CD8-enriched or PBMC samples, with quantification by a Qubit 2.0 fluorometer. The TCR comes from a man aged 45-65 years in good health. The chain joins TRBV28 to TRBJ2-5; the junction holds 10 bases that match TRBD2. The sample taken for sequencing was CD8+ T cells sorted from blood. The sequenced DNA is TGTGCCAGCACCGGGACTAGCGACCCCAAGCAGTACTTC. Translation gives CASTGTSDPKQYF.